This T cell receptor (beta chain) was profiled in a study of cytomegalovirus exposure and HLA in healthy donors (dated by TCRdb to about 2017). Background for the entire study: According to an earlier analysis of several hundred of the donors, 200 million or so T cells yielded approximately 120 million unique TCR beta sequences and about 300 Gb of sequence data. An early release that covered about 600 HLA-typed donors contained approximately 300 gigabases of sequencing data and around 80 million unique TCR sequences. The genetic ancestry cluster associated with self-reported Caucasian donors included 81% of the roughly 360 genotyped donors. The study aimed to test whether cataloging public T cell receptors could reveal signatures of past pathogen exposure. Using immunosequencing, the study profiled T cell repertoires from fewer than 700 subjects and related those repertoires to cytomegalovirus serostatus. Besides the first cohort of roughly 640 subjects, a separate validation cohort made up of about 120 different subjects was used. High-throughput TCR immunosequencing, statistical association of individual TCRs with disease status, and machine learning were combined to predict cytomegalovirus infection status. A later analysis re-analyzed previously published TCR beta repertoires from 500 to 700 donors and added high-resolution HLA genotyping to study TCR occurrence patterns. The later analysis used no new phenotypic data to find candidate immune exposures, relying instead on TCR beta sequences and their occurrence across donors. An earlier analysis of approximately 500 of the donors applied high-throughput TCR beta sequencing to assess whether each TCR beta V gene segment acted as functional or pseudogenic. Alongside the repertoire data, information on donor age, sex, ethnicity and CMV serostatus was compiled. Genome-wide SNP genotypes for about 65% of the roughly 700 donors were used in a later genetic analysis, which treated that subset as a discovery cohort. Every discovery cohort repertoire had been produced on one sequencing platform. Both class I and class II loci were covered by HLA typing, at four-digit resolution. Typing coverage differed by locus: A, B, C, DRB1 and DQB1 were typed in roughly 620-630 donors, DQA1 in approximately 520, DPA1 in around 610, and DPB1 in just under 490. Roughly five DR-DQ haplotypes were handled as single units for association and clustering because linkage in the cohort was strong. On average, around 230,000 unique TCR beta nucleotide sequences were sequenced per donor among about 400 genotyped donors of the cohort, with about 19% of those sequences being non-productive.

With regard to this clone: This receptor's antigen is unknown. The input lacks base qualities; no much larger clone sits a single base away.

In the germline V gene, CDR1 corresponds to SGHDT and CDR2 to YYEEEE. From cysteine to phenylalanine, the CDR3 is 16 amino acids long. CDR3 DNA only is kept here, 48 bases in frame from base 1. V is pruned by 0 bases and J by 7 bases, leaving 12 bases of the junction without a gene match. The library was built by means of the immunoSEQ multiplex PCR assay. A mixture of 60 forward primers for TCR Vbeta segments and 13 reverse primers for TCR Jbeta segments was used in the multiplex PCR. The CDR3 region of rearranged TCR beta genes was amplified from genomic DNA by a multiplex PCR assay. The Illumina HiSeq System was used to sequence the amplified TCR beta libraries as 87-base-pair reads. From the authors' description of their analysis: A later analysis counted approximately 74 million unique TCR beta chains across the 500 to 850 repertoires, and 10 million to 12 million of these chains were shared by at least two donors. Raw reads were error-corrected and collapsed into unique sequences by a nearest-neighbor algorithm in which closely related sequences were merged to remove PCR and sequencing errors. To assign V, D and J gene segments, CDR3 sequences were aligned to IMGT reference sequences. For a sequence to be retained, a match of at least six nucleotides to both a V gene segment and a J gene segment was required. Rearrangements were classified as productive when the CDR3 lacked stop codons and remained in frame with V and J, and all other rearrangements were classified as non-productive. Following IMGT convention, CDR3 was defined as the stretch from the second conserved V-encoded cysteine up to the conserved J-encoded phenylalanine. The earlier analysis of 500 to 600 of the donors excluded sequences that lacked an unambiguous match to a single V gene segment. In an earlier analysis of 587 of the donors, a V segment was called functional when productive rearrangements were above 56.7%, and segregating when the standard deviation between donors exceeded 5%. A statistical classification framework was built to diagnose cytomegalovirus status from the catalog of TCR beta chain sequences. V and J gene assignment, in a later analysis, came from comparing TCR nucleotide sequences with IMGT/GENE-DB human TR gene sequences. A later analysis assigned CDR3 sequences and most-parsimonious VDJ recombination scenarios with the TCRdist pipeline. In a later analysis, each TCR beta chain was defined by its CDR3 amino acid sequence together with its V-gene family, and reads without a unique V-gene family were excluded. A later analysis removed over 500 highly shared, low-generation-probability nucleotide sequences to deal with suspected cross-contamination and a sequencing artifact. In a later analysis, a clonal expansion index for each public chain was calculated from normalized within-repertoire ranks of inferred template counts. In a later analysis, generation probabilities were computed using a VDJ recombination model fitted to out-of-frame rearrangements, and the results were checked against IGoR. In a later analysis, TCR-TCR, TCR-HLA and TCR-CMV co-occurrence was scored with hypergeometric tests, and a repertoire-size bias correction was applied to TCR pairs. False discovery rates were estimated in a later analysis by permuting HLA or CMV assignments 20 times. In a later analysis, co-occurring TCRs were grouped using DBSCAN, with TCRdist sequence similarity added in when clustering inside HLA-allele-positive subsets. Co-occurrence clustering excluded repertoires with fewer than 30,000 or more than 120,000 public chains, plus five with anomalous nucleotide sharing. The immuneACCESS repertoire file appears here via TCRdb, limited to in-frame rearrangements. These files lack a portion of the clones; in checked studies, under half of the deficit traces to unresolved V genes, and the cause of the others is not known. That table furnishes V, J and clone size, whereas the DNA furnished D and trimming. Within this sample are tens of thousands of clones, with more than 60% of them counted one time only. Approximately 50% of the sample rests with the top ten.

The paper's findings and limits, for the study overall: The classifier was reported to diagnose cytomegalovirus status with high specificity and sensitivity in both the original cohort and the validation cohort. Because some donors lacked HLA typing at each locus, the association tests relied only on the typed subset. A later genetic analysis reported fewer N-insertions in productive TCRs among donors in an Asian-associated ancestry cluster than the roughly 700-donor mean. The presence/absence analyses assumed that sequencing depth was roughly uniform across donors, and that assumption may not be true. A cluster of highly shared sequence variants was judged likely to be a technical artifact of the sequencing pipeline. In a later genetic analysis, a missense DCLRE1C variant was associated with V-gene and J-gene trimming of TCR beta chains, and the association was replicated in an independent cohort. A further reported finding was that TCR beta sequences accurately predicted the HLA-A and HLA-B alleles for most subjects in the first cohort. According to the authors, the approach could potentially be generalized to other disease states and immunological phenotypes. The earlier analysis of 450 to 700 of the donors excluded approximately 17 rarely observed V segments, including chromosome 9 orphons, because counts were too low. A later analysis found that most CMV-associated TCR beta chains appeared HLA-restricted, with HLA associations seemingly driven largely by CMV exposure. The cohort was sequenced for TCR beta chains only, and without alpha or paired-chain data the features that could be detected were limited. When HLA alleles, especially DR and DQ, strongly co-occurred, TCR associations were difficult to assign to individual alleles. A later analysis found that HLA-associated TCR beta chains were more clonally expanded and had lower generation probabilities than equally common non-associated chains. In vitro tests confirmed that three of the cytomegalovirus-associated TCR beta chains recognize cytomegalovirus antigens. In a later analysis, the rate of TCR association differed among HLA loci, with DRB1 alleles having the most associated TCRs and HLA-C alleles having the fewest. Correlated functional status among segregating V segments might be attributable to linkage disequilibrium, but an unknown experimental factor could not be ruled out. A later analysis associated about 17,000 TCR beta sequences with specific HLA alleles at a false discovery rate of 0.05. In a later analysis, several top co-occurrence clusters were reported to appear linked to parvovirus B19, influenza, CMV and Epstein-Barr virus. Some IMGT-functional V segments, including TRBV6-2 and TRBV6-3, could not be told apart with the 87-base-pair reads, so those segments were excluded. In an earlier analysis of roughly 560 of the donors, most TCR beta V segments were observed in productive rearrangements about 87% or about 30% of the time, broadly matching IMGT annotations. For the cohort, immune exposure information was limited to CMV serostatus. A total of roughly 160 TCR beta chains were listed by the study as associated with cytomegalovirus. Most TCR sequences were observed very rarely across donors, whereas some public TCRs were present in many individuals.

The cohort consisted of 666 healthy bone marrow donors. Cohort members were all nominally healthy when sampled, although unrecorded immune exposures were likely present. The donor was CMV seropositive and belonged to the group of 250 to 350 seropositive cohort members. Each donor provided a peripheral blood sample, and peripheral blood mononuclear cells were used for TCR beta sequencing. Genomic DNA was extracted from the blood cell samples with the Qiagen DNeasy Blood Extraction Kit. The sequence was collected from a man in his fifties or sixties in good health and CMV-seropositive. Recombination joined TRBV5-6 with TRBJ2-7; 8 bases in the junction line up with TRBD2. Material for sequencing was PBMCs. In nucleotides, the sequence is TGTGCCAGCAGCTTGGGGGCACGGGGGGGCCCGGGTGAGCAGTACTTC. Its product reads: CASSLGARGGPGEQYF.